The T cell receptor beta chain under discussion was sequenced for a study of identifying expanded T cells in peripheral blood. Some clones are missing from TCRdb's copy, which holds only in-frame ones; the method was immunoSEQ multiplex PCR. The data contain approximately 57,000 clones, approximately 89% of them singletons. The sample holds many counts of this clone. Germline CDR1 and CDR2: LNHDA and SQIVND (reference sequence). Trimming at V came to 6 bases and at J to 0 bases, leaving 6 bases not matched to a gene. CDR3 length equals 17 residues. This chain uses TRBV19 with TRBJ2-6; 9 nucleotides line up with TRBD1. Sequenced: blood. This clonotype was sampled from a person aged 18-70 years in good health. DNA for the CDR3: TGTGCCAGTAGGAGGGGACAGGGACTCTCTGGGGCCAACGTCCTGACTTTC. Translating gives CASRRGQGLSGANVLTF.